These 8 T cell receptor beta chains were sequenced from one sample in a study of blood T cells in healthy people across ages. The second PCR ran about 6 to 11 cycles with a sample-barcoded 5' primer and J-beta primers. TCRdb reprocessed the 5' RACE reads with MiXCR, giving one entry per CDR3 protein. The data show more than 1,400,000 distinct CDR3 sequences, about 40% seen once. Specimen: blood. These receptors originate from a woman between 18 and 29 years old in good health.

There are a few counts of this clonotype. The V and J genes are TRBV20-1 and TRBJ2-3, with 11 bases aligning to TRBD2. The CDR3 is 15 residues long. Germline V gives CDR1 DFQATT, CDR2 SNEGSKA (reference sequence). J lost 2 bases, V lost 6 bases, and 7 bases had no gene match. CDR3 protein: CSAPGTSGHTDTQYF. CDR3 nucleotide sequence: TGCAGTGCCCCCGGGACTAGCGGTCACACAGATACGCAGTATTTT.

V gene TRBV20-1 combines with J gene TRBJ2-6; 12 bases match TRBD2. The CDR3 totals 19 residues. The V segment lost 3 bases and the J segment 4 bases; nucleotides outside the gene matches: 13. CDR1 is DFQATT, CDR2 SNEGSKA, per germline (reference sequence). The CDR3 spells CSASFWASGRGSGANVLTF. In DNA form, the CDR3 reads TGCAGTGCTAGCTTCTGGGCTAGCGGGAGGGGTTCCGGGGCCAACGTCCTGACTTTC.

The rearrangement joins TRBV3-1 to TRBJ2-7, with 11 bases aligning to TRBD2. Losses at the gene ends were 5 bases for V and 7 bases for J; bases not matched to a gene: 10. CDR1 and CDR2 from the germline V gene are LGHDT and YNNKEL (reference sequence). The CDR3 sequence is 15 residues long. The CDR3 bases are TGTGCCAGCAGCGCCCTAGCGGGAGGCCTGGGTGAGCAGTACTTC. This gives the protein CASSALAGGLGEQYF.

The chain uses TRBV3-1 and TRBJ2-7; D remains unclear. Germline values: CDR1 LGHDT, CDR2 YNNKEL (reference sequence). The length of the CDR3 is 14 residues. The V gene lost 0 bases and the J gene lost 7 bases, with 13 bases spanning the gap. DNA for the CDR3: TGTGCCAGCAGCCAAGATACCCCGCTATGGGAGCAGTACTTC. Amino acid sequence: CASSQDTPLWEQYF.

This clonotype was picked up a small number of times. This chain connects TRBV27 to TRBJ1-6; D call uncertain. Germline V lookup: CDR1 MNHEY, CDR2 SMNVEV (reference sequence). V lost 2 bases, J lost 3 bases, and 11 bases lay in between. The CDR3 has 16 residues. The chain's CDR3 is CASSLGVGNYNSPLHF. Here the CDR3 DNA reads TGTGCCAGCAGTTTAGGGGTCGGTAACTATAATTCACCCCTCCACTTT.

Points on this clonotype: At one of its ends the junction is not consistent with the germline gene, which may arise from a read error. The CDR3 is CAGSYSTGAYLNTEAFF. The CDR3 DNA reads TGTGCCGGCAGTTACTCGACAGGGGCCTACTTGAACACTGAAGCTTTCTTT. The genes are TRBV6-5 and TRBJ1-1; 8 positions agree with TRBD1. Germline values: CDR1 MNHEY, CDR2 SVGAGI. CDR3 length: 17 amino acids.

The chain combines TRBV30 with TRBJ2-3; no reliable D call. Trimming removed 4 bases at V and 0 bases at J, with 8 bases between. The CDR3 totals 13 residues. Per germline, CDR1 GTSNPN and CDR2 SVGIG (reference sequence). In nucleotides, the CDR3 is TGTGCCTGGAAGTCAGTAAGCACAGATACGCAGTATTTT. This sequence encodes CAWKSVSTDTQYF.

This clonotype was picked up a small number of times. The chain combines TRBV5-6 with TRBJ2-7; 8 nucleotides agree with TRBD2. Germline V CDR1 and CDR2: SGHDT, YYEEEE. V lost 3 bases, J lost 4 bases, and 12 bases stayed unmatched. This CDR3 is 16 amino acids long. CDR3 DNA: TGTGCCAGCAGCTCCGAAGCAGCGGGAGCCTCTTACGAGCAGTACTTC. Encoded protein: CASSSEAAGASYEQYF.